This T cell receptor beta chain was documented in a study of T-cell memory formation after mild COVID-19. Study-level findings and limits: Confirmation of SARS-CoV-2 specificity was lacking for second-wave clones peaking day 37. Clones that contracted from day 15 to 85 were balanced CD4/CD8, while later expanders leaned CD4+. The appearance of some responding clones in pre-infection memory suggested that cross-reactive memory joined.

TCRdb re-called the 5' RACE reads with MiXCR, one entry per CDR3 protein. The table lists about 280,000 distinct CDR3 sequences, 7% to 10% of them singletons. In its sample, this clonotype was seen many times. The target antigen is unknown. The CDR3 loop spans 16 amino acids. CDR1 and CDR2 from the germline V gene are SGHKS and YYEKEE (reference sequence). Trimming at V came to 4 bases and at J to 5 bases, leaving 15 bases not matched to a gene. This receptor was identified in a man aged 18 to 30 who had mild COVID-19 (a few samples of this study predate the infection). Cell type and time point are not known. The V call is TRBV5-5, the J call TRBJ2-7, with 7 positions matching TRBD2. Material: PBMCs or a T cell subset sorted from them (not recorded which). In DNA, the CDR3 is TGTGCCAGCAGCCCGACCGGGGAGGGACGTGTTCACGAGCAGTACGTC. Translation gives CASSPTGEGRVHEQYV.